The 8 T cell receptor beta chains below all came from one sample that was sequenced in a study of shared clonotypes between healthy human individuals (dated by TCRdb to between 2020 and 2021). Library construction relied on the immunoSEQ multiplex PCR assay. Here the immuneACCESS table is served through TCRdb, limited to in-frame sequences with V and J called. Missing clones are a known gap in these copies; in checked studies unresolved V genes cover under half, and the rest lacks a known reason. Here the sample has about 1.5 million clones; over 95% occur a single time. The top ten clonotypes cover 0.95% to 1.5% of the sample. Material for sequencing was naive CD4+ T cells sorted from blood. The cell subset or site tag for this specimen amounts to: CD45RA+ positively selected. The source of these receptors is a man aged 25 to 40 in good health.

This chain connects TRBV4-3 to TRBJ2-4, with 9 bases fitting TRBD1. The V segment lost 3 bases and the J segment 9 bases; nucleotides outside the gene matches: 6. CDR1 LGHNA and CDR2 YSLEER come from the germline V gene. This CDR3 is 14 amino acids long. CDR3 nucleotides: TGCGCCAGCAGCCATCGGGACAGGGAGAGCATTCAGTACTTC. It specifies CASSHRDRESIQYF.

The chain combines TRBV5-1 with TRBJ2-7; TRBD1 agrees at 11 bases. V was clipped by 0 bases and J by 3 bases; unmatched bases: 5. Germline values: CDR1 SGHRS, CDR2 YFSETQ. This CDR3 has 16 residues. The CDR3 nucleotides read TGCGCCAGCAGCTTGGGTACCGGGACAGGGGGCTACGAGCAGTACTTC. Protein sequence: CASSLGTGTGGYEQYF.

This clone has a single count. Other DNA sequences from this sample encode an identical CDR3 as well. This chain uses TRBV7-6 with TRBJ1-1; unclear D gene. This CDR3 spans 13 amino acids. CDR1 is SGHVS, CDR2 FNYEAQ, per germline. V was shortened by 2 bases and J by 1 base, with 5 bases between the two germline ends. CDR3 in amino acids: CASSLRENTEAFF. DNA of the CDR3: TGTGCCAGCAGCTTACGGGAGAACACTGAAGCTTTCTTT.

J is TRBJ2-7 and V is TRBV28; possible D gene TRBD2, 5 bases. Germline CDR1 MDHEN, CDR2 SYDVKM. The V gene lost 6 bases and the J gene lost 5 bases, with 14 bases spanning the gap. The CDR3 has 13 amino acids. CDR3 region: CASSRRRADEQYF. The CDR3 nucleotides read TGTGCCAGCAGCCGACGGCGGGCTGACGAGCAGTACTTC.

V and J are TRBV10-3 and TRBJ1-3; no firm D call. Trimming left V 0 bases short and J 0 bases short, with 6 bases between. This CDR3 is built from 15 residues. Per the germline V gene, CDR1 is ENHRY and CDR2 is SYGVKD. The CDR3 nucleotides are TGTGCCATCAGTGAGTCTGCAGACTCTGGAAACACCATATATTTT. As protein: CAISESADSGNTIYF.

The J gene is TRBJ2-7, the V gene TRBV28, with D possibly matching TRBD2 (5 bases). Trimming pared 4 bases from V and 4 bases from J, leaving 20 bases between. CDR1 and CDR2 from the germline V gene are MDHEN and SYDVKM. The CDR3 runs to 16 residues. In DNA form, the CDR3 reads TGTGCCAGCAGTTCGGGGTCGACGGTGGATTCGTACGAGCAGTACTTC. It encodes CASSSGSTVDSYEQYF.

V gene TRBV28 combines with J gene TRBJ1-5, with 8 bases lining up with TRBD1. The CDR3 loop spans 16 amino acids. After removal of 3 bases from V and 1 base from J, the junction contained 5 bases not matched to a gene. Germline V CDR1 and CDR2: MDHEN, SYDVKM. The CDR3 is CASSFTDRASNQPQHF. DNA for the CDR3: TGTGCCAGCAGTTTCACGGACAGGGCGAGCAATCAGCCCCAGCATTTT.

CDR3 region: CASSGQGFKYQPQHF. CDR3 nucleotides: TGTGCCAGCAGTGGACAGGGTTTCAAATACCAGCCCCAGCATTTT. J is TRBJ1-5 and V is TRBV6-1, with 7 bases aligning to TRBD1. With V trimmed by 4 bases and J by 7 bases, 10 bases remained unmatched. In germline, CDR1 is MNHNS, CDR2 SASEGT. The CDR3 length is 15 residues.